This T cell receptor (beta chain) is drawn from a study of T-cell memory formation after mild COVID-19. Study in general: The TCR clusters were mostly specific to one donor.

In its sample, this clonotype was seen many times. Its antigen remains unidentified. Germline V lookup: CDR1 SGHTA, CDR2 FQGTGA. The V and J ends lost 3 bases and 6 bases respectively, with 11 bases between them. There are 13 residues in the CDR3. MiXCR was run by TCRdb on the 5' RACE reads, yielding one entry per CDR3 protein. The sample lists a few hundred thousand distinct CDR3 sequences, 16% seen once, with roughly 24% in the top ten. The study's findings and limits: Mainly in CM and EM were contracting CD4+ clones; CD8+ were in EMRA.

The TCR originated in a man in his late teens or twenties who had mild COVID-19 (a few samples of this study predate the infection). Cell type and time point are not known. This sequence joins TRBV7-3 and TRBJ1-1; perhaps TRBD1 as D (6 bases). The sequenced sample consisted of PBMCs or a T cell subset sorted from them (not recorded which). The CDR3 sequence is CASSFRGNAEAFF. The CDR3 DNA sequence: TGTGCCAGCAGCTTTAGGGGGAATGCTGAAGCTTTCTTT.